This T cell receptor beta chain emerged from a study of molecular identifiers for immune sequencing clone quantification. Study outcomes and limitations: For highly expanded clones, sizes could be underestimated when identical TCR molecules share a barcode. Whereas clones above 20 RNA copies held under 1% of naive-cell molecules, they held over 98% of effector molecules.

Listed TCR primers, together with previously described methods, were used for the bulk TCR libraries. TCRdb analysed the PCR reads with MiXCR anew, one entry per CDR3 protein. This sample has over 85,000 distinct CDR3 sequences, with 30% to 45% found just once. This clonotype was detected a few times. Its matching antigen is unknown. The CDR3 spans 17 residues. Germline values: CDR1 MGHRA, CDR2 YSYEKL. The ends were cut back, 2 bases at V and 4 bases at J, with 21 bases in the middle. A CD8+CD4-CCR7+CD45RA+ gate was used to sort naive CD8 T cells. V and J are TRBV4-1 and TRBJ2-7; D is undetermined. This receptor was taken from a human donor in good health. Some libraries in this study had Jurkat cell RNA spiked in. Material for sequencing was naive CD8+ T cells from blood, with Jurkat cell RNA spiked in. Noted subset: FACS-sorted CD8+CD4-CCR7+CD45RA+ naive T cells. CDR3 DNA sequence: TGCGCCAGCAGCCAATTACCGATCTCGGCTCGAGATTACGAGCAGTACTTC. It is translated as CASSQLPISARDYEQYF.